Presented here are 22 T cell receptor beta chains from one specimen sequenced in a study of CD8 T cells in ankylosing spondylitis (dated by TCRdb to the late 2010s). The library was made by 5' RACE. Sequencing instrument: Illumina HiSeq 2500. TCRdb cleaned the public reads at Q25 with fastp, built clones with MiXCR and kept in-frame beta chains. Entries that share a CDR3 protein sequence are merged under the most common genes and DNA. This sample has over 30,000 distinct CDR3 sequences in its table, and 13% of those were observed once. The ten largest make up 25% to 35% of the sample. Specimen: synovial fluid, either unsorted or a sorted T cell fraction (not recorded which). The receptors shown here come from a male donor with ankylosing spondylitis.

The chain has TRBV9 and TRBJ2-7, with 8 bases fitting TRBD1. The germline V gene has CDR1 SGDLS and CDR2 YYNGEE. J lost 2 bases, V lost 0 bases, and 1 base had no gene match. This CDR3 has 14 residues. CDR3: CASSVGQGTYEQYF. The CDR3, as DNA: TGTGCCAGCAGCGTAGGACAGGGGACCTACGAGCAGTACTTC.

This clonotype turned up a few times. The CDR3: CASSPARTENSPLHF. CDR3 nucleotide sequence: TGCGCCAGCAGCCCCGCCCGGACAGAAAATTCACCCCTCCACTTT. This chain links TRBV4-3 with TRBJ1-6; weak D call: TRBD1 (6 bases). CDR3 length: 15 residues. V shed 4 bases and J shed 7 bases, with 14 bases lying between them. Germline V gene data show CDR1 as LGHNA and CDR2 as YSLEER.

This clonotype was seen ten or more times. The chain links TRBV6-1 to TRBJ2-5; 9 bases align to TRBD2. The J segment lost 2 bases and the V segment lost 10 bases, leaving 8 bases of the junction unmatched. The germline V gene encodes CDR1 MNHNS and CDR2 SASEGT. CDR3 length: 14 amino acids. Here the CDR3 DNA reads TGTGCCACCACAGCGGGGGGTGTACAAGAGACCCAGTACTTC. Translating it yields CATTAGGVQETQYF.

The chain employs TRBV6-1 and TRBJ2-5; the D gene could be TRBD1 or TRBD2 (5 bases each). The CDR3 sequence is 15 residues long. V lost 6 bases and J 1 base, leaving 15 bases between the germline ends. Germline V gene lookup returns CDR1 MNHNS and CDR2 SASEGT. The CDR3 coding sequence is TGTGCCAGCAGCCTAGGGGTCGGGGTCCAAGAGACCCAGTACTTC. Translating it yields CASSLGVGVQETQYF.

This clonotype has just a few counts. V usage is TRBV9 and J usage is TRBJ2-1; D gene unclear. Per the germline V gene, CDR1 is SGDLS and CDR2 is YYNGEE. V gave up 4 bases and J gave up 8 bases, with 19 bases separating them. CDR3 size: 15 residues. CDR3 region: CASSPSPATRDEQFF. The CDR3 nucleotides are TGTGCCAGCAGCCCCAGCCCAGCTACTCGGGATGAGCAGTTCTTC.

This rearrangement joins TRBV24-1 to TRBJ2-7; D not resolved. V was cut by 4 bases and J by 0 bases, with 15 bases left in between. Germline values: CDR1 KGHDR, CDR2 SFDVKD. The CDR3 sequence is 16 residues long. The DNA for the CDR3 is TGTGCCACCAGTGAGGTTCTGAGCAGAAGCTCCTACGAGCAGTACTTC. Translating it yields CATSEVLSRSSYEQYF.

The chain uses TRBV28 and TRBJ2-7; D is possibly TRBD1 or TRBD2 (6 bases each). Germline V lookup: CDR1 MDHEN, CDR2 SYDVKM. Between the trimmed V and J ends, which lost 7 bases and 3 bases, there was a span of 22 bases. This CDR3 comprises 16 residues. CDR3 nucleotides: TGTGCCAGCACTCAAAGGAGGGGACAAAAGATCTACGAGCAGTACTTC. Protein: CASTQRRGQKIYEQYF.

The gene calls are TRBV12-3 or TRBV12-4 and TRBJ2-6; D not certain. V lost 2 bases to trimming and J lost 4 bases, with 12 bases between them. The CDR3 has 16 residues. Here the CDR3 DNA reads TGTGCCAGCAGTTTACGGTTAACGGACGGGGCCAACGTCCTGACTTTC. Protein product: CASSLRLTDGANVLTF.

This clonotype was recorded many times. This chain links TRBV6-2 or TRBV6-3 with TRBJ1-5; 9 nucleotides line up with TRBD1. J lost 6 bases, V lost 4 bases, and 7 bases had no gene match. CDR1 MNHEY and CDR2 SVGEGT come from the germline V gene. The CDR3 sequence is 15 residues long. CDR3 residues: CASSSGQGESQPQHF. In nucleotides, the CDR3 is TGTGCCAGCAGTTCGGGACAGGGTGAGAGTCAGCCCCAGCATTTT.

In this sample, this clonotype turned up many times. The rearrangement uses TRBV7-2 and TRBJ1-2, with 10 bases that match TRBD1. The CDR3 consists of 16 residues. Germline lookup yields CDR1 SGHTA and CDR2 FQGNSA. V gave up 7 bases and J gave up 3 bases; unmatched junction bases: 11. The CDR3 region is CASMTWDRGEDYGYTF. The CDR3, as DNA: TGTGCCAGCATGACGTGGGACAGGGGAGAGGACTATGGCTACACCTTC. Supplemented by reference TRBV7-2 and TRBJ1-2, the full variable domain reads GAGVSQSPSNKVTEKGKDVELRCDPISGHTALYWYRQSLGQGLEFLIYFQGNSAPDKSGLPSDRFSAERTGGSVSTLTIQRTQQEDSAVYLCASMTWDRGEDYGYTFGSGTRLTVV.

The V gene is TRBV4-3, the J gene TRBJ2-1, with 11 bases identical to TRBD2. V dropped 3 bases and J dropped 2; count of bases not matched to a gene: 6. The CDR3 has 17 residues. Germline assignment: CDR1 LGHNA and CDR2 YSLEER. CDR3 DNA sequence: TGCGCCAGCAGCCATCTCTCGGGACTAGCGGCCTACAATGAGCAGTTCTTC. As protein: CASSHLSGLAAYNEQFF.

This clonotype has a handful of counts. The chain employs TRBV11-2 and TRBJ2-3; a possible D gene is TRBD2 (6 bases). CDR3 length: 15 residues. The V end lost 5 bases, the J end lost 4 bases, and 16 bases lay between the germline ends. The germline V gene encodes CDR1 SGHAT and CDR2 FQNNGV. The DNA for the CDR3 is TGTGCCAGCAGCGCCCGACTAGTCTCGGCAGATACGCAGTATTTT. Protein sequence: CASSARLVSADTQYF. Full variable domain (outside the CDR3, taken from reference TRBV11-2 and TRBJ2-3): EAGVAQSPRYKIIEKRQSVAFWCNPISGHATLYWYQQILGQGPKLLIQFQNNGVVDDSQLPKDRFSAERLKGVDSTLKIQPAKLEDSAVYLCASSARLVSADTQYFGPGTRLTVL.

This clonotype was observed many times. The chain is built from TRBV7-9 and TRBJ1-1; D is uncertain. V gave up 2 bases and J gave up 5 bases, with 6 bases separating them. CDR1 SEHNR and CDR2 FQNEAQ come from the germline V gene (reference sequence). The CDR3 spans 12 residues. As DNA, the CDR3 is TGTGCCAGCAGCTTAATCGTTACTGAAGCTTTCTTT. As protein: CASSLIVTEAFF.

The V call is TRBV13, the J call TRBJ2-7; 10 bases map to TRBD1. With 5 bases clipped from V and 7 bases from J, the junction kept 14 bases outside the gene matches. Germline V gene sequence: CDR1 PRHDT, CDR2 FYEKMQ (reference sequence). CDR3 length equals 16 residues. This chain's CDR3 is CASSLPTGGDDGEQYF. CDR3 coding DNA: TGTGCCAGCAGCCTACCGACAGGGGGCGACGACGGGGAGCAGTACTTC. Filled out from reference TRBV13 and TRBJ2-7, the complete variable domain reads AAGVIQSPRHLIKEKRETATLKCYPIPRHDTVYWYQQGPGQDPQFLISFYEKMQSDKGSIPDRFSAQQFSDYHSELNMSSLELGDSALYFCASSLPTGGDDGEQYFGPGTRLTVT.

This clonotype has a count of ten or more. This sequence joins TRBV20-1 and TRBJ1-1; 10 bases match TRBD1. Germline V gene data show CDR1 as DFQATT and CDR2 as SNEGSKA (reference sequence). After removal of 3 bases from V and 0 bases from J, the junction contained 4 bases not matched to a gene. The CDR3 runs 15 residues. CDR3 sequence: CSASPGTGVNTEAFF. As DNA, the CDR3 is TGCAGTGCTAGCCCCGGGACAGGGGTGAACACTGAAGCTTTCTTT.

The rearrangement links TRBV12-3 or TRBV12-4 to TRBJ2-1; perhaps D is TRBD1 or TRBD2 (5 bases each). The CDR3 covers 15 residues. V was shortened by 5 bases and J by 4 bases, with 15 bases between the two germline ends. The CDR3: CASSTGAGGYNEQFF. In DNA, the CDR3 is TGTGCCAGCAGTACCGGGGCGGGTGGGTACAATGAGCAGTTCTTC.

The rearrangement links TRBV30 to TRBJ1-2; 9 bases agree with TRBD1. The CDR3 sequence is 12 residues long. After removal of 3 bases from V and 10 bases from J, the junction contained 6 bases not matched to a gene. CDR1 is GTSNPN, CDR2 SVGIG, per germline (reference sequence). The CDR3 is CAWRTGTGNYTF. Written as DNA, the CDR3 is TGTGCCTGGAGGACCGGGACAGGGAACTACACCTTC.

This clonotype was detected ten times or more. This chain uses TRBV27 with TRBJ2-1; no definite D call. This CDR3 has 14 residues. V was shortened by 0 bases and J by 3 bases, with 6 bases between the two germline ends. Germline CDR1 reads MNHEY; CDR2 reads SMNVEV (reference sequence). The CDR3 region is CASSLSRGYNEQFF. The CDR3, as DNA: TGTGCCAGCAGTTTATCGCGCGGCTACAATGAGCAGTTCTTC.

This clonotype occurred a few times. The V and J genes are TRBV4-3 and TRBJ2-7, with 9 bases fitting TRBD1. Germline CDR1 LGHNA, CDR2 YSLEER. With 3 bases clipped from V and 3 bases from J, the junction kept 6 bases outside the gene matches. There are 15 residues in the CDR3. As DNA, the CDR3 is TGCGCCAGCAGCCAGGCCGGGACAGGGCACTACGAGCAGTACTTC. This sequence encodes CASSQAGTGHYEQYF.

V is TRBV27 and J is TRBJ2-1; D may correspond to TRBD1 or TRBD2 (5 bases each). The germline gives CDR1 MNHEY, CDR2 SMNVEV (reference sequence). Trimming cost V 3 bases and J 7 bases, with 19 bases left between them. The CDR3 loop spans 16 amino acids. The CDR3 DNA reads as TGTGCCAGCAGTTTTATCTGGTGGGGGTCCTTGAATGAGCAGTTCTTC. This encodes CASSFIWWGSLNEQFF.

This clonotype was recorded at least ten times. The V and J genes are TRBV29-1 and TRBJ1-2, with unresolved D. Trimming pared 0 bases from V and 3 bases from J, leaving 17 bases between. This CDR3 is 16 amino acids long. Per germline, CDR1 SQVTM and CDR2 ANQGSEA. This chain's CDR3 is CSVEEMIGDDHYGYTF. The CDR3 DNA reads as TGCAGCGTTGAAGAAATGATAGGAGACGATCACTATGGCTACACCTTC.

The chain carries TRBV7-3 and TRBJ2-3; D remains unclear. This CDR3 contains 16 residues. Per the germline V gene, CDR1 is SGHTA and CDR2 is FQGTGA. Trimming took 5 bases from V and 0 from J, leaving 15 bases between them. The CDR3 loop is CASSPRVRASTDTQYF. The CDR3 DNA sequence: TGTGCCAGCAGCCCCAGAGTTCGGGCTAGCACAGATACGCAGTATTTT. The full variable domain, rest sourced from reference TRBV7-3 and TRBJ2-3, is GAGVSQTPSNKVTEKGKYVELRCDPISGHTALYWYRQSLGQGPEFLIYFQGTGAADDSGLPNDRFFAVRPEGSVSTLKIQRTERGDSAVYLCASSPRVRASTDTQYFGPGTRLTVL.